This is a list of T cell receptor beta chains from one sample in a study of identical twins. TCRdb called the 5' RACE reads again in MiXCR, with one record for every CDR3 protein. Here the sample spans approximately 530,000 distinct CDR3 sequences, approximately 20% being singletons. In addition, the sample was reused for a study of yellow fever vaccine responses in identical twins.

Sequenced: CD4+ T cells sorted from blood. These receptors originate from a woman aged 18-35 years in good health. Both conserved end residues are part of each CDR3. The order of the fields is V gene, J gene, D gene, clone size, CDR3 protein, CDR3 DNA. The D gene is left open where the match is weak. Part of the rows lack a size; the others show once, few, many or a class for expanded clones.

V gene: TRBV7-2; J gene: TRBJ2-1; D gene: TRBD2; clone size: few; CDR3 protein: CASRKAGNYLNEQFF; CDR3 DNA: TGTGCCAGCAGGAAAGCGGGGAACTACCTCAATGAGCAGTTCTTC
V gene: TRBV20-1; J gene: TRBJ2-2; D gene: NA; clone size: few; CDR3 protein: CSASGGITGELFF; CDR3 DNA: TGCAGTGCTAGCGGGGGTATCACCGGGGAGCTGTTTTTT
V gene: TRBV5-1; J gene: TRBJ1-1; D gene: TRBD1; clone size: few; CDR3 protein: CASSTQTGGATEAFF; CDR3 DNA: TGCGCCAGCAGCACCCAGACAGGGGGGGCCACTGAAGCTTTCTTT
V gene: TRBV10-3; J gene: TRBJ2-1; D gene: TRBD2; clone size: NA; CDR3 protein: CAISDSLAGVDNEQFF; CDR3 DNA: TGTGCCATCAGTGACTCACTAGCGGGAGTAGACAATGAGCAGTTCTTC
V gene: TRBV12-3/TRBV12-4; J gene: TRBJ1-4; D gene: NA; clone size: few; CDR3 protein: CASSLLAGRKLFF; CDR3 DNA: TGTGCCAGCAGTTTATTAGCCGGGAGAAAACTGTTTTTT
V gene: TRBV7-2; J gene: TRBJ1-1; D gene: NA; clone size: many; CDR3 protein: CASSLLGLNTEAFF; CDR3 DNA: TGTGCCAGCAGCTTATTAGGGCTTAACACTGAAGCTTTCTTT
V gene: TRBV2; J gene: TRBJ1-1; D gene: NA; clone size: few; CDR3 protein: CASILQGTNTEAFF; CDR3 DNA: TGTGCCAGCATTCTTCAGGGAACGAACACTGAAGCTTTCTTT
V gene: TRBV10-1; J gene: TRBJ2-3; D gene: NA; clone size: few; CDR3 protein: CASSESGAGNTQYF; CDR3 DNA: TGCGCCAGCAGTGAGTCGGGGGCAGGGAATACGCAGTATTTT
V gene: TRBV6-1; J gene: TRBJ2-2; D gene: NA; clone size: NA; CDR3 protein: CASSPWAGMNTGELFF; CDR3 DNA: TGTGCCAGCAGCCCGTGGGCAGGGATGAACACCGGGGAGCTGTTTTTT
V gene: TRBV2; J gene: TRBJ1-4; D gene: TRBD1; clone size: NA; CDR3 protein: CASSEMRQGGSLLFF; CDR3 DNA: TGTGCCAGCAGTGAAATGAGACAGGGAGGTTCTCTACTGTTTTTT
V gene: TRBV20-1; J gene: TRBJ1-2; D gene: NA; clone size: NA; CDR3 protein: CSAPPPEGYTF; CDR3 DNA: TGCAGTGCTCCCCCGCCTGAAGGCTACACCTTC
V gene: TRBV5-1; J gene: TRBJ2-2; D gene: NA; clone size: NA; CDR3 protein: CASSWETTGELFF; CDR3 DNA: TGCGCCAGCAGCTGGGAGACCACCGGGGAGCTGTTTTTT
V gene: TRBV20-1; J gene: TRBJ2-7; D gene: TRBD1; clone size: few; CDR3 protein: CSAPRTGVEQYF; CDR3 DNA: TGCAGTGCTCCCAGGACAGGGGTCGAGCAGTACTTC
V gene: TRBV6-1; J gene: TRBJ2-1; D gene: NA; clone size: NA; CDR3 protein: CASWGRGTDHNEQFF; CDR3 DNA: TGTGCCAGCTGGGGGAGGGGGACGGACCACAATGAGCAGTTCTTC
V gene: TRBV29-1; J gene: TRBJ2-1; D gene: NA; clone size: NA; CDR3 protein: CSVRQGRNEQFF; CDR3 DNA: TGCAGCGTTCGTCAGGGTAGGAATGAGCAGTTCTTC
V gene: TRBV5-1; J gene: TRBJ2-2; D gene: TRBD1; clone size: few; CDR3 protein: CASSFTQGNTAGELFF; CDR3 DNA: TGCGCCAGCAGCTTTACACAGGGGAACACCGCCGGGGAGCTGTTTTTT
V gene: TRBV19; J gene: TRBJ1-5; D gene: NA; clone size: NA; CDR3 protein: CASHQTRGQPQHF; CDR3 DNA: TGTGCCAGTCATCAAACCCGGGGTCAGCCCCAGCATTTT
V gene: TRBV3-1; J gene: TRBJ2-5; D gene: TRBD1; clone size: NA; CDR3 protein: CASSLQGAREETQYF; CDR3 DNA: TGTGCCAGCAGCCTACAGGGGGCGCGGGAAGAGACCCAGTACTTC
V gene: TRBV28; J gene: TRBJ1-2; D gene: NA; clone size: few; CDR3 protein: CASTPRLLLGGANYGYTF; CDR3 DNA: TGTGCCAGCACCCCCCGTCTGTTGCTCGGCGGGGCTAACTATGGCTACACCTTC
V gene: TRBV7-9; J gene: TRBJ1-1; D gene: NA; clone size: few; CDR3 protein: CASSFPDRHEAFF; CDR3 DNA: TGTGCCAGCAGCTTTCCGGACAGACATGAAGCTTTCTTT
V gene: TRBV28; J gene: TRBJ2-6; D gene: NA; clone size: NA; CDR3 protein: CASSLITGSGANVLTF; CDR3 DNA: TGTGCCAGCAGTCTTATCACGGGTTCTGGGGCCAACGTCCTGACTTTC
V gene: TRBV20-1; J gene: TRBJ2-1; D gene: TRBD1; clone size: NA; CDR3 protein: CSARDPGTGHYEQFF; CDR3 DNA: TGCAGTGCTAGAGATCCTGGGACAGGGCACTATGAGCAGTTCTTC
V gene: TRBV7-9; J gene: TRBJ2-5; D gene: NA; clone size: NA; CDR3 protein: CASSLAGNNQETQYF; CDR3 DNA: TGTGCCAGCAGCTTAGCAGGGAATAACCAAGAGACCCAGTACTTC